This entry lists 14 T cell receptor beta chains sequenced from one sample in a study of blood T cell repertoires in COVID-19. The method was immunoSEQ multiplex PCR; TCRdb's version includes in-frame clones alone and lacks a portion of them. The sample records approximately 54,000 clones, about four fifths being singletons. Sequencing used peripheral blood. These receptor sequences come from a woman aged 60-75 years with acute or convalescent COVID-19.

The V gene is TRBV11-2, the J gene TRBJ1-2, with 8 bases fitting TRBD1. V shed 4 bases, J shed 4 bases, and the junction held 8 bases outside the gene matches. The CDR3 is made up of 15 amino acids. Germline V gene sequence: CDR1 SGHAT, CDR2 FQNNGV. DNA of the CDR3: TGTGCCAGCAGCTCTCCCCACGACAGGGGCTATGGCTACACCTTC. It yields the protein CASSSPHDRGYGYTF. The complete variable domain, with remaining parts taken from reference TRBV11-2 and TRBJ1-2, reads EAGVAQSPRYKIIEKRQSVAFWCNPISGHATLYWYQQILGQGPKLLIQFQNNGVVDDSQLPKDRFSAERLKGVDSTLKIQPAKLEDSAVYLCASSSPHDRGYGYTFGSGTRLTVV.

The rearrangement uses TRBV5-1 and TRBJ2-2; TRBD1 might be the D (5 bases). V shed 7 bases and J shed 1 base, with 11 bases lying between them. The CDR3 runs 14 residues. CDR1 SGHRS and CDR2 YFSETQ come from the germline V gene. DNA for the CDR3: TGCGCCAGCGCCTCGCAGGGGAACACCGGGGAGCTGTTTTTT. It encodes CASASQGNTGELFF. Full variable domain (rest looked up from reference TRBV5-1 and TRBJ2-2): KAGVTQTPRYLIKTRGQQVTLSCSPISGHRSVSWYQQTPGQGLQFLFEYFSETQRNKGNFPGRFSGRQFSNSRSEMNVSTLELGDSALYLCASASQGNTGELFFGEGSRLTVL.

The gene calls are TRBV14 and TRBJ2-1; D gene unclear. The germline V and J ends were trimmed by 0 bases and 4 bases, with 7 bases remaining between them. Germline-derived CDR1 and CDR2 are SGHDN and FVKESK. This CDR3 has 14 residues. This chain's CDR3 is CASSQDYGYNEQFF. In DNA form, the CDR3 reads TGTGCCAGCAGCCAAGATTACGGTTACAATGAGCAGTTCTTC.

The chain couples TRBV6-2 or TRBV6-3 to TRBJ2-1, with 10 bases that match TRBD1. This CDR3 is 15 amino acids long. Germline-derived CDR1 and CDR2 are MNHEY and SVGEGT. The V segment lost 5 bases and the J segment 8 bases; nucleotides outside the gene matches: 9. The CDR3 sequence is CASSVGYGTGDEQFF. The CDR3 coding sequence is TGTGCCAGCAGTGTCGGGTACGGGACAGGGGATGAGCAGTTCTTC.

J is TRBJ1-2 and V is TRBV19; the D gene is possibly TRBD1 (6 bases). V shed 3 bases and J shed 4 bases, with 24 bases lying between them. Germline V gene data show CDR1 as LNHDA and CDR2 as SQIVND (reference sequence). This CDR3 is built from 18 residues. The CDR3 nucleotides are TGTGCCAGTAGTATCACTGACTACTACAGGGCACTCAGCTATGGCTACACCTTC. This encodes CASSITDYYRALSYGYTF.

This chain links TRBV3-1 (or the pseudogene TRBV3-2) with TRBJ2-5, with D possibly matching TRBD1 (6 bases). The CDR3 has 16 residues. CDR1 and CDR2 from the germline V gene are LGHDT and YNNKEL (reference sequence). V lost 3 bases, J lost 1 base, and 15 bases lay in between. CDR3 sequence (DNA): TGTGCCAGCAGCCAGGAAGACAGGAGAACCCAAGAGACCCAGTACTTC. Its protein product is CASSQEDRRTQETQYF.

The CDR3 DNA reads as TGCGCCAGCAGCTTACGACTAGGGGCCTACGAGCAGTACTTC. Its protein is CASSLRLGAYEQYF. V is TRBV5-1 and J is TRBJ2-7; D is possibly TRBD2 (6 bases). The CDR3 is 14 amino acids. CDR1 and CDR2 (germline): SGHRS, YFSETQ. V was pared by 2 bases and J by 2 bases, with 11 bases between.

This chain links TRBV28 with TRBJ1-6; D remains ambiguous. Germline CDR1 MDHEN, CDR2 SYDVKM. There are 14 residues in the CDR3. The V and J ends lost 4 bases and 9 bases respectively, with 13 bases between them. Here the CDR3 reads CASSSWTGSSPLHF. In nucleotides, the CDR3 is TGTGCCAGCAGTTCTTGGACGGGATCTTCACCCCTCCACTTT.

The chain carries TRBV6-6 and TRBJ1-5; possible D gene TRBD1, 5 bases. In germline, CDR1 is MNHNY, CDR2 SVGAGI (reference sequence). The CDR3 extends over 12 amino acids. Deletions cut 4 bases from V and 6 bases from J, with 7 bases between. CDR3 sequence (DNA): TGTGCCAGCAGTTTCAGGGCTCAGCCCCAGCATTTT. Protein sequence: CASSFRAQPQHF.

CDR3 in DNA: TGTGCCACCAGTGACCGCTTGACTAGTTTAAGGGCGCAGTTCTTC. It encodes CATSDRLTSLRAQFF. The chain recombines TRBV24-1 with TRBJ2-1, with D maybe TRBD2 (6 bases). The V gene lost 4 bases and the J gene lost 12 bases, with 21 bases spanning the gap. Per germline, CDR1 KGHDR and CDR2 SFDVKD. CDR3 length: 15 residues.

This chain links TRBV18 with TRBJ2-6, with D hard to call. Looked up from germline, CDR1 is KGHSH and CDR2 is LQKENI. The germline V and J ends were trimmed by 0 bases and 1 base, with 13 bases remaining between them. CDR3 size: 18 residues. CDR3 loop: CASSPPNRVGSGANVLTF. CDR3 nucleotide sequence: TGTGCCAGCTCACCACCCAATCGGGTAGGATCTGGGGCCAACGTCCTGACTTTC.

This clone has only a few counts. The V gene is TRBV6-5, the J gene TRBJ2-7; 9 nucleotides agree with TRBD2. Per the germline V gene, CDR1 is MNHEY and CDR2 is SVGAGI. This CDR3 spans 15 amino acids. The junction had 7 bases not matched to a gene; V was cut back by 4 bases and J by 3 bases. The CDR3 here is CASSSATSGRYEQYF. DNA for the CDR3: TGTGCCAGCAGTTCCGCGACTAGCGGCCGCTACGAGCAGTACTTC.

The chain uses TRBV6-6 and TRBJ1-5; D is undetermined. The germline V and J ends were trimmed by 4 bases and 4 bases, with 8 bases remaining between them. The CDR3 length is 13 residues. From germline, CDR1 is MNHNY and CDR2 SVGAGI (reference sequence). In nucleotides, the CDR3 is TGTGCCAGCAGTTTTAAGGAGAATCAGCCCCAGCATTTT. It specifies CASSFKENQPQHF.

The CDR3 coding sequence is TGTGCCAGCAGCCAGGGGCAGGGAGGGGAGCAGTACTTC. It is translated as CASSQGQGGEQYF. The gene calls are TRBV3-1 (or the pseudogene TRBV3-2) and TRBJ2-7, with 7 bases that match TRBD2. V gave up 3 bases and J gave up 7 bases; unmatched junction bases: 6. This CDR3 contains 13 residues. The germline V gene encodes CDR1 LGHDT and CDR2 YNNKEL (reference sequence).